These 27 T cell receptor beta chains were all obtained from the same sample, sequenced in a study of radiotherapy plus CTLA-4 blockade in lung cancer. Profiling relied on immunoSEQ multiplex PCR, and the TCRdb table lists in-frame clones only, not all of them. The profile shows tens of thousands of clones, over 65% of them singletons. The sequenced sample was peripheral blood, obtained from a patient treated with radiotherapy plus ipilimumab. These receptors were collected from a human donor with non-small cell lung cancer who had a complete response to radiotherapy plus ipilimumab.

The V and J genes are TRBV29-1 and TRBJ2-1, with 8 bases identical to TRBD2. V lost 2 bases, J lost 12 bases, and 9 bases stayed unmatched. The CDR3 length is 13 residues. Per the germline V gene, CDR1 is SQVTM and CDR2 is ANQGSEA. DNA of the CDR3: TGCAGCGTTGAAAGCGGGAGTTCGGTCGGGCAGTTCTTC. Translated: CSVESGSSVGQFF.

This chain connects TRBV6-5 to TRBJ1-5, with D possibly TRBD1 on 5 matching bases. V was cut by 7 bases and J by 6 bases, with 13 bases left in between. Germline CDR1 reads MNHEY; CDR2 reads SVGAGI. This CDR3 is built from 13 residues. CDR3 in DNA: TGTGCCAGCAACGACGGGGGGTTTCAGCCCCAGCATTTT. Its protein is CASNDGGFQPQHF.

The chain carries TRBV9 and TRBJ2-6; D unclear. The ends were cut back, 1 base at V and 1 base at J, with 0 bases in the middle. The CDR3 contains 13 residues. The V gene's germline CDR1 is SGDLS and CDR2 YYNGEE. The CDR3 here is CASSVSGANVLTF. As DNA, the CDR3 is TGTGCCAGCAGCGTATCTGGGGCCAACGTCCTGACTTTC. Combining the CDR3 with reference TRBV9 and TRBJ2-6 gives the whole variable domain DSGVTQTPKHLITATGQRVTLRCSPRSGDLSVYWYQQSLDQGLQFLIQYYNGEERAKGNILERFSAQQFPDLHSELNLSSLELGDSALYFCASSVSGANVLTFGAGSRLTVL.

The chain has TRBV19 and TRBJ1-1; D unclear. There are 16 residues in the CDR3. V shed 1 base and J shed 1 base, with 13 bases lying between them. Germline loops: CDR1 LNHDA, CDR2 SQIVND (reference sequence). CDR3 nucleotide sequence: TGTGCCAGTAGTATAGCCCCCCGGGTGGGGAACACTGAAGCTTTCTTT. The encoded protein is CASSIAPRVGNTEAFF.

The chain has TRBV11-3 and TRBJ2-1; 10 bases fit TRBD2. The trim removed 4 bases at V and 5 bases at J, leaving 17 bases unmatched. CDR1 is SGHNT, CDR2 YENEEA, per germline. The CDR3 runs to 19 residues. The CDR3 protein is CASSSGAASGRVRNNEQFF. The CDR3 DNA is TGTGCCAGCAGCTCCGGGGCGGCTAGCGGGAGAGTTCGGAACAATGAGCAGTTCTTC.

The V gene is TRBV10-3, the J gene TRBJ2-3; 11 bases match TRBD1. Germline V gene data show CDR1 as ENHRY and CDR2 as SYGVKD. The CDR3 is made up of 14 amino acids. V trimming: 8 bases; J trimming: 5 bases; junction bases outside the gene matches: 6. CDR3 bases: TGTGCCATCCAAGGACAGGGGGCGATAGATACGCAGTATTTT. Its protein is CAIQGQGAIDTQYF.

J is TRBJ2-7 and V is TRBV29-1; no clear D gene. The V end was cut by 3 bases, the J end by 3 bases, with 12 bases between. Germline V gene lookup returns CDR1 SQVTM and CDR2 ANQGSEA. The CDR3 runs to 13 residues. The CDR3 loop reads CSVDPGLGYEQYF. CDR3 nucleotide sequence: TGCAGCGTTGACCCCGGGTTGGGCTACGAGCAGTACTTC.

J is TRBJ2-1 and V is TRBV6-5; 8 nucleotides align to TRBD1. Germline V gene sequence: CDR1 MNHEY, CDR2 SVGAGI. The CDR3 is 13 residues long. The V segment lost 5 bases and the J segment 7 bases; nucleotides outside the gene matches: 4. The CDR3 reads CASSADRVNEQFF. The CDR3 nucleotides are TGTGCCAGCAGTGCGGACAGGGTGAATGAGCAGTTCTTC.

The chain has TRBV9 and TRBJ1-4; D ambiguous. In germline, CDR1 is SGDLS, CDR2 YYNGEE. This CDR3 comprises 15 residues. V lost 2 bases, J lost 0 bases, and 8 bases lay in between. The CDR3 DNA reads TGTGCCAGCAGCGTTGGGCAGTCAACTAATGAAAAACTGTTTTTT. This codes for CASSVGQSTNEKLFF. Supplemented by reference TRBV9 and TRBJ1-4, the full variable domain reads DSGVTQTPKHLITATGQRVTLRCSPRSGDLSVYWYQQSLDQGLQFLIQYYNGEERAKGNILERFSAQQFPDLHSELNLSSLELGDSALYFCASSVGQSTNEKLFFGSGTQLSVL.

The rearrangement uses TRBV30 and TRBJ1-2, with unresolved D. The V gene's germline CDR1 is GTSNPN and CDR2 SVGIG (reference sequence). V lost 4 bases and J 0 bases, leaving 6 bases between the germline ends. This CDR3 has 12 residues. CDR3 region: CAWTPTNYGYTF. The DNA for the CDR3 is TGTGCCTGGACTCCGACTAACTATGGCTACACCTTC.

V and J are TRBV29-1 and TRBJ2-7, with D hard to call. The CDR3 extends over 13 amino acids. The V gene lost 3 bases and the J gene lost 4 bases, with 13 bases spanning the gap. Germline V CDR1 and CDR2: SQVTM, ANQGSEA. As DNA, the CDR3 is TGCAGCGTTGAGTTTACCTCTCCATACGAGCAGTACTTC. Its translation is CSVEFTSPYEQYF.

This chain links TRBV12-5 with TRBJ1-1; D not certain. CDR3 length: 14 residues. The V and J ends lost 5 bases and 4 bases respectively, with 14 bases between them. The germline CDR1 and CDR2 sequences are LGHNT and FRNRAP. The CDR3 loop reads CASGPPGAITEAFF. CDR3 sequence (DNA): TGTGCTAGTGGTCCCCCGGGAGCGATCACTGAAGCTTTCTTT.

The chain employs TRBV11-2 and TRBJ2-7; TRBD1 might be the D (6 bases). Per germline, CDR1 SGHAT and CDR2 FQNNGV. V lost 0 bases, J lost 0 bases, and 9 bases lay in between. The CDR3 covers 15 residues. The CDR3 coding sequence is TGTGCCAGCAGCTTAGAAAGGACAGCCTCCTACGAGCAGTACTTC. Amino acids: CASSLERTASYEQYF.

The CDR3 DNA reads TGTGCCAGCAGCCCGGACGGATCTAGCACAGATACGCAGTATTTT. Amino acids: CASSPDGSSTDTQYF. The chain is built from TRBV9 and TRBJ2-3; the D is unclear. The ends were cut back, 4 bases at V and 0 bases at J, with 12 bases in the middle. CDR3 length equals 15 residues. The germline V gene has CDR1 SGDLS and CDR2 YYNGEE.

The rearrangement joins TRBV14 to TRBJ2-3; D gene ambiguous. Trimming took 1 base from V and 2 from J, leaving 16 bases between them. In germline, CDR1 is SGHDN, CDR2 FVKESK. The CDR3 is 17 amino acids. The CDR3 coding sequence is TGTGCCAGCAGCCAAGTGGGCGGACGGTTATACACAGATACGCAGTATTTT. Translated, it gives CASSQVGGRLYTDTQYF.

The V gene is TRBV7-9, the J gene TRBJ1-4, with 7 bases lining up with TRBD1. With V trimmed by 4 bases and J by 0 bases, 11 bases remained unmatched. This CDR3 region has 18 residues. Germline CDR1 SEHNR, CDR2 FQNEAQ (reference sequence). The CDR3, as DNA: TGTGCCAGCAGCTCTCGACAGGGCCCTAGTGCAACTAATGAAAAACTGTTTTTT. Amino acid sequence: CASSSRQGPSATNEKLFF.

Here the CDR3 reads CASSQIDRAGAGELFF. CDR3 sequence (DNA): TGTGCCAGTAGCCAAATTGACAGGGCGGGAGCCGGGGAGCTGTTTTTT. The rearrangement links TRBV19 to TRBJ2-2; possibly TRBD1 or TRBD2 for D (7 bases each). CDR3 length equals 16 residues. Per germline, CDR1 LNHDA and CDR2 SQIVND (reference sequence). Trimming pared 6 bases from V and 6 bases from J, leaving 20 bases between.

The rearrangement uses TRBV5-1 and TRBJ2-2; TRBD1 agrees at 8 bases. There are 14 residues in the CDR3. Looked up from germline, CDR1 is SGHRS and CDR2 is YFSETQ. Trimming removed 3 bases from V and 11 bases from J; junction bases left unmatched: 9. CDR3 sequence (DNA): TGCGCCAGCAGCTGGTCAGGGGGCAGCGGTGAGCTGTTTTTT. Protein: CASSWSGGSGELFF.

This clone was found a few times. J is TRBJ1-1 and V is TRBV7-2; maybe TRBD1 (5 bases). The V end lost 5 bases, the J end lost 4 bases, and 14 bases lay between the germline ends. Germline V gene data show CDR1 as SGHTA and CDR2 as FQGNSA. CDR3 length equals 14 residues. The CDR3 DNA reads TGTGCCAGCAGCCTATGGGGCACAGGCACTGAAGCTTTCTTT. Residues: CASSLWGTGTEAFF.

The V call is TRBV2, the J call TRBJ1-1; D gene uncertain. This CDR3 is built from 14 residues. CDR1 is SNHLY and CDR2 is FYNNEI in the germline V gene. V lost 1 base and J 0 bases, leaving 6 bases between the germline ends. Written as DNA, the CDR3 is TGTGCCAGCAGTGAAGAGTCGGTGAACACTGAAGCTTTCTTT. It specifies CASSEESVNTEAFF.

This chain joins TRBV5-1 and TRBJ1-1; D remains ambiguous. CDR3 length: 15 amino acids. Germline-derived CDR1 and CDR2 are SGHRS and YFSETQ. The ends were cut back, 0 bases at V and 0 bases at J, with 9 bases in the middle. This chain's CDR3 is CASSLEGLMNTEAFF. CDR3 bases: TGCGCCAGCAGCTTGGAGGGTCTCATGAACACTGAAGCTTTCTTT.

The CDR3 loop reads CAWSPWDNSPLHF. For the CDR3, the DNA is TGTGCCTGGAGCCCCTGGGATAATTCACCCCTCCACTTT. The chain links TRBV30 to TRBJ1-6, with no clear D. The ends were cut back, 3 bases at V and 5 bases at J, with 8 bases in the middle. There are 13 residues in the CDR3. The germline CDR1 and CDR2 sequences are GTSNPN and SVGIG (reference sequence).

The chain employs TRBV5-6 and TRBJ1-5; D not resolved. The CDR3 has 12 amino acids. Germline values: CDR1 SGHDT, CDR2 YYEEEE. Trimming left V 2 bases short and J 6 bases short, with 6 bases between. Here the CDR3 DNA reads TGTGCCAGCAGCTTAAGTGGTCAGCCCCAGCATTTT. Its translation is CASSLSGQPQHF.

J is TRBJ2-2 and V is TRBV2, with 8 bases lining up with TRBD2. The V segment lost 6 bases and the J segment 1 base; nucleotides outside the gene matches: 7. The CDR3 covers 16 residues. Germline V lookup: CDR1 SNHLY, CDR2 FYNNEI. In nucleotides, the CDR3 is TGTGCCAGCAGAACACTAGCGGAGGGGAACACCGGGGAGCTGTTTTTT. Amino acid sequence: CASRTLAEGNTGELFF.

V and J are TRBV29-1 and TRBJ1-1; 9 positions match TRBD1. V shed 4 bases and J 8 bases; nucleotides not matched to a gene: 14. The germline V gene has CDR1 SQVTM and CDR2 ANQGSEA. The CDR3 consists of 15 residues. This chain's CDR3 is CSVVRGGTGYTEAFF. The CDR3 DNA reads as TGCAGCGTTGTAAGGGGAGGGACAGGGTATACCGAAGCTTTCTTT.

The sample holds one count of this clone. This chain joins TRBV7-2 and TRBJ2-7; 7 bases align to TRBD2. From germline, CDR1 is SGHTA and CDR2 FQGNSA. The junction had 7 bases not matched to a gene; V was cut back by 3 bases and J by 2 bases. The CDR3 runs 15 residues. CDR3 in amino acids: CASSLVAGDAYEQYV. The CDR3 DNA is TGTGCCAGCAGCTTGGTAGCGGGTGATGCCTACGAGCAGTACGTC.

The chain carries TRBV30 and TRBJ2-7, with 16 bases fitting TRBD2. V shed 5 bases, J shed 9 bases, and the junction held 13 bases outside the gene matches. The germline CDR1 and CDR2 sequences are GTSNPN and SVGIG (reference sequence). This CDR3 has 16 amino acids. This chain's CDR3 is CAWRPAGLAGGRGQYF. The CDR3 DNA reads as TGTGCCTGGCGACCCGCGGGACTAGCGGGGGGGCGGGGGCAGTACTTC.